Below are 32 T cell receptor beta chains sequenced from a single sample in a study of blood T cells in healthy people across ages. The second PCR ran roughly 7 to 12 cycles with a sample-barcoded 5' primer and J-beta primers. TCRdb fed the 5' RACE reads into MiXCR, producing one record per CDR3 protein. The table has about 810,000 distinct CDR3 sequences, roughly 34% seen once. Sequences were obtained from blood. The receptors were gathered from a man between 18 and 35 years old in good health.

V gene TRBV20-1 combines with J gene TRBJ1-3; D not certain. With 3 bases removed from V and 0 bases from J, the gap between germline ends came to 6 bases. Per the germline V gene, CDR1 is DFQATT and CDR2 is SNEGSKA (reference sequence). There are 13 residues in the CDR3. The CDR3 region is CSASGSSGNTIYF. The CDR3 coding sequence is TGCAGTGCTAGCGGTAGCTCTGGAAACACCATATATTTT.

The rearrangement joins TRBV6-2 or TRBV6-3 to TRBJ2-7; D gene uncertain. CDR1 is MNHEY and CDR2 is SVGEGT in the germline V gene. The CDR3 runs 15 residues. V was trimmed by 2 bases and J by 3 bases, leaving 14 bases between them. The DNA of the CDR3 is TGTGCCAGCAGTTACCTGGACGGAGCTTACTACGAGCAGTACTTC. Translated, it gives CASSYLDGAYYEQYF.

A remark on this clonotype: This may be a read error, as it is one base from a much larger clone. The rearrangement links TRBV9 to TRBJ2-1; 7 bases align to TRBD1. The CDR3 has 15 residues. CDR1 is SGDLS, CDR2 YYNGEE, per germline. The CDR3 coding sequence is TGTGCCAGCAGCATCTCCCCGACAGGGTCTAATGGGCAGTTCTTC. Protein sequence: CASSISPTGSNGQFF. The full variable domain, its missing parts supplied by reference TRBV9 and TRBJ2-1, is DSGVTQTPKHLITATGQRVTLRCSPRSGDLSVYWYQQSLDQGLQFLIQYYNGEERAKGNILERFSAQQFPDLHSELNLSSLELGDSALYFCASSISPTGSNGQFFGPGTRLTVL.

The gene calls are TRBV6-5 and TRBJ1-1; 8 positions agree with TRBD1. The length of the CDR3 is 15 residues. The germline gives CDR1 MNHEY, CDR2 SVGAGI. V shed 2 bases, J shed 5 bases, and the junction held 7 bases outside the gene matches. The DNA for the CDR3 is TGTGCCAGCAGTTACCGTCCAGGGGGCGAGACTGAAGCTTTCTTT. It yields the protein CASSYRPGGETEAFF.

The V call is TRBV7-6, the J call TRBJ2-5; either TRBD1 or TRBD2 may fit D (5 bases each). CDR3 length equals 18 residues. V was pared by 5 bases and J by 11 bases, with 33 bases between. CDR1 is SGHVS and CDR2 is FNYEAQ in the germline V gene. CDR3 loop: CASSLEWGSREEYNEQYF. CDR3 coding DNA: TGTGCCAGCAGCCTAGAGTGGGGGAGCCGGGAAGAGTACAATGAGCAGTACTTC.

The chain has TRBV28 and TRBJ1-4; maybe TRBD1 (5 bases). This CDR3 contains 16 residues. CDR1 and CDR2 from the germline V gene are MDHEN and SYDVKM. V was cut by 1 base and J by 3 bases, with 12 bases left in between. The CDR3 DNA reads TGTGCCAGCAGTTTATTCGGGGCCATCTCTAATGAAAAACTGTTTTTT. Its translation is CASSLFGAISNEKLFF. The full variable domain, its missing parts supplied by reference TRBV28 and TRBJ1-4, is DVKVTQSSRYLVKRTGEKVFLECVQDMDHENMFWYRQDPGLGLRLIYFSYDVKMKEKGDIPEGYSVSREKKERFSLILESASTNQTSMYLCASSLFGAISNEKLFFGSGTQLSVL.

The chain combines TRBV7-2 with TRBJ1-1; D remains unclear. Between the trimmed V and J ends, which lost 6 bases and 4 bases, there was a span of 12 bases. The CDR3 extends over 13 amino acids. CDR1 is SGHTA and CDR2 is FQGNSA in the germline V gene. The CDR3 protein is CASRTYRATEAFF. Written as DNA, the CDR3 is TGTGCCAGCAGGACGTATCGGGCCACTGAAGCTTTCTTT. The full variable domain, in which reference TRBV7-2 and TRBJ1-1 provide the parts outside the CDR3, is GAGVSQSPSNKVTEKGKDVELRCDPISGHTALYWYRQSLGQGLEFLIYFQGNSAPDKSGLPSDRFSAERTGGSVSTLTIQRTQQEDSAVYLCASRTYRATEAFFGQGTRLTVV.

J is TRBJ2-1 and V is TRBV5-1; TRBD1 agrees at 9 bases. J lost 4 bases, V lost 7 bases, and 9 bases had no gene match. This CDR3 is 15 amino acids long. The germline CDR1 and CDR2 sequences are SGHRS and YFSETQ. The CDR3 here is CASLGGTGPYNEQFF. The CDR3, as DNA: TGCGCCAGCCTAGGCGGGACAGGGCCGTACAATGAGCAGTTCTTC.

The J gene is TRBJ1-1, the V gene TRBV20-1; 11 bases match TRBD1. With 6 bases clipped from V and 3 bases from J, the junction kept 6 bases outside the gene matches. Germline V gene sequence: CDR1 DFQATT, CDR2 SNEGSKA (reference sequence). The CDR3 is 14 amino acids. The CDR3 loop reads CSARTGGWDTEAFF. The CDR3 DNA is TGCAGTGCCCGGACAGGGGGCTGGGACACTGAAGCTTTCTTT.

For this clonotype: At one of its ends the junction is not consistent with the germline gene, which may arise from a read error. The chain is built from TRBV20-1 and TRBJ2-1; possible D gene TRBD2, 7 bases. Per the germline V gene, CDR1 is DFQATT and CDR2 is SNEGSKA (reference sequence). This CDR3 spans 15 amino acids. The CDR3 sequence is CSTRGGAVSYNEQFF. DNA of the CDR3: TGCAGTACTAGAGGGGGGGCCGTTTCCTACAATGAGCAGTTCTTC.

For the CDR3, the DNA is TGTGCCAGCAGTTACCGTAAATCCCTATCGGGAGAATCGGCAGATACGCAGTATTTT. It specifies CASSYRKSLSGESADTQYF. The chain uses TRBV6-5 and TRBJ2-3; TRBD2 might be the D (6 bases). CDR1 and CDR2 (germline): MNHEY, SVGAGI. CDR3 length equals 19 residues. V was clipped by 2 bases and J by 4 bases, with 25 bases between them.

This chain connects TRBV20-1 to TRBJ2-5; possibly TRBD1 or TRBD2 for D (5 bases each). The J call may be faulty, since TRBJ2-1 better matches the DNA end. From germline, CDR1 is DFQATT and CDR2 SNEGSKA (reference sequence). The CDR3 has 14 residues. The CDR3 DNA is TGCAGTGCCGTTGAAGTGAGGGGCCAAGAGACCCAGTTCTTC. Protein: CSAVEVRGQETQFF.

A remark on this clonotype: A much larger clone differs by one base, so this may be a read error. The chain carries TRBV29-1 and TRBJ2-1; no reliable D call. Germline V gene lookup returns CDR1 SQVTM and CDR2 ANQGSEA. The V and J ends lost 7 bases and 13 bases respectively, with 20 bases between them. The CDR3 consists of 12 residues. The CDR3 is CSAVGNQETQFF. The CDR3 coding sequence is TGCAGCGCCGTAGGGAACCAAGAGACCCAGTTCTTC.

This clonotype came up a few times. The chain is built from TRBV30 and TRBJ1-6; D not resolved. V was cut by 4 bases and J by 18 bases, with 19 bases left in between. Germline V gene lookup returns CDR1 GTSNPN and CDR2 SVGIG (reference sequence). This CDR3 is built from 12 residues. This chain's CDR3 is CAWNVNRRTTHF. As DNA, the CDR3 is TGTGCCTGGAACGTAAATAGACGTACTACCCACTTT.

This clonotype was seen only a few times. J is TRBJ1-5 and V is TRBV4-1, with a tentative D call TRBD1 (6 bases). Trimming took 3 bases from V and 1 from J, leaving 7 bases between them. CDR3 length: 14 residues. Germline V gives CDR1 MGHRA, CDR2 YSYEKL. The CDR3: CASSHGQSNQPQHF. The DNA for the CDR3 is TGCGCCAGCAGCCATGGACAGAGCAATCAGCCCCAGCATTTT.

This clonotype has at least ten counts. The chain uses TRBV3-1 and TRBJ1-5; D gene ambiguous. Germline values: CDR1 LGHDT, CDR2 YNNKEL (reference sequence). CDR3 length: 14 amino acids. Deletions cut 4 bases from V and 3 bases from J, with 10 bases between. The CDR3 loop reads CASSRRGINQPQHF. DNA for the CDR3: TGTGCCAGCAGCCGGAGAGGGATCAATCAGCCCCAGCATTTT.

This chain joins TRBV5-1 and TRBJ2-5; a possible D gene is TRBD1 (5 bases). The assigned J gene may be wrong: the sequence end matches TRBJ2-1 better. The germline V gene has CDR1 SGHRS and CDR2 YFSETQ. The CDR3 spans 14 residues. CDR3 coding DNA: TGCGCCAGCAGCTTAGGGGCCGGCGAAGAGACCCAGTTCTTC. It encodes CASSLGAGEETQFF.

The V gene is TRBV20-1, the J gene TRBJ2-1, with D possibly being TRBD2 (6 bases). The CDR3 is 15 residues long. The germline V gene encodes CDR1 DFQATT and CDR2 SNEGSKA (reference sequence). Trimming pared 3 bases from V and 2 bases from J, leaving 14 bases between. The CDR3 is CSASARDWAYNEQFF. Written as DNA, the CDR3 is TGCAGTGCTAGTGCCCGGGACTGGGCCTACAATGAGCAGTTCTTC.

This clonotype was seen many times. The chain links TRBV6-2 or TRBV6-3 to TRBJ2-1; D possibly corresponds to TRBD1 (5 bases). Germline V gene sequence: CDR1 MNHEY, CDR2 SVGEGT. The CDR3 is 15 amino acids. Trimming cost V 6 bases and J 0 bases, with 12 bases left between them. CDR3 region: CASRTTGASYNEQFF. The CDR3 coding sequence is TGTGCCAGCAGGACCACTGGGGCCTCCTACAATGAGCAGTTCTTC.

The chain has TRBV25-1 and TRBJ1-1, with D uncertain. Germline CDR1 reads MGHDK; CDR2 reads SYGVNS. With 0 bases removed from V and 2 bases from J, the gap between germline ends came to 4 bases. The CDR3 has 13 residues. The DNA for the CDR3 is TGTGCCAGCAGTGAATATATAAACACTGAAGCTTTCTTT. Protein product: CASSEYINTEAFF.

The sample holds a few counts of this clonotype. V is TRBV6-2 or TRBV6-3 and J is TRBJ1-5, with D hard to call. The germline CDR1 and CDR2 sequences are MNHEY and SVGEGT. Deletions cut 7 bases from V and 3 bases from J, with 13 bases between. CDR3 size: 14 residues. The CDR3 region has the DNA TGTGCCAGCATAGGATCGGGCTCCAATCAGCCCCAGCATTTT. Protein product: CASIGSGSNQPQHF.

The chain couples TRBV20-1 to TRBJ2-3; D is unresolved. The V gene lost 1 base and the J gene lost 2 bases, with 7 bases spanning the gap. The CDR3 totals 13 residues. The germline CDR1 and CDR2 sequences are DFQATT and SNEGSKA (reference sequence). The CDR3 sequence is CSARGQLTDTQYF. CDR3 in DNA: TGCAGTGCTAGAGGGCAGCTCACAGATACGCAGTATTTT.

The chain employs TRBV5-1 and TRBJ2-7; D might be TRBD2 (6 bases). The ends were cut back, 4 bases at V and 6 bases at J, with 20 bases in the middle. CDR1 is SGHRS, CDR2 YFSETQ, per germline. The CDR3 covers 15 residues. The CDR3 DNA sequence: TGCGCCAGCAGCAGTTCAACGGGACTCCCCAGCGAGCAGTACTTC. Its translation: CASSSSTGLPSEQYF.

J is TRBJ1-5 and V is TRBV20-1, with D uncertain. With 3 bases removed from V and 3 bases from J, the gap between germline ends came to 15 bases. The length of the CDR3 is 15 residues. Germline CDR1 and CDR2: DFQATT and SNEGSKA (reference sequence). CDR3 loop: CSASGPGRDNQPQHF. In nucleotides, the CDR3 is TGCAGTGCTAGTGGGCCGGGGAGGGACAATCAGCCCCAGCATTTT.

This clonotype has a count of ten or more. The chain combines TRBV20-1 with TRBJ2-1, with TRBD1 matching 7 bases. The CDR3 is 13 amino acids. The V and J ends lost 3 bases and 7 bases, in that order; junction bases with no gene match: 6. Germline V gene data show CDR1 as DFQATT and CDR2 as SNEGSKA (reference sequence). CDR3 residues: CSASKGAWNEQFF. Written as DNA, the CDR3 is TGCAGTGCTAGTAAGGGGGCGTGGAATGAGCAGTTCTTC.

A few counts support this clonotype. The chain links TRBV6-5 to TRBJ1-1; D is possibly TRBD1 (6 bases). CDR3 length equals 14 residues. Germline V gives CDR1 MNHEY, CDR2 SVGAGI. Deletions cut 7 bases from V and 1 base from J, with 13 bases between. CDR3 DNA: TGTGCCAGCAAGGTTCGGGGGGCGAACACTGAAGCTTTCTTT. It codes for CASKVRGANTEAFF.

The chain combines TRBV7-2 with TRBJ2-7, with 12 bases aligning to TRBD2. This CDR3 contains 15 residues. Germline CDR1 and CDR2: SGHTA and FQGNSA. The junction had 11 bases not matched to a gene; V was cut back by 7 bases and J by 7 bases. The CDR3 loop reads CASNLGGLAGVEQYF. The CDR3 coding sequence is TGTGCCAGCAACCTCGGGGGACTAGCGGGTGTAGAGCAGTACTTC.

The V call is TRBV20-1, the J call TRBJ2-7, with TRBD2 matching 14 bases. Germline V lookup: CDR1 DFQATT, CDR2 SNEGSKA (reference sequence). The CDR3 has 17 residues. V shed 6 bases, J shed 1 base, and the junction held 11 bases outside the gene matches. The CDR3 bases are TGCAGTGCAACCGGACTAGCGGGAGGCCTACATTCCTACGAGCAGTACTTC. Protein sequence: CSATGLAGGLHSYEQYF.

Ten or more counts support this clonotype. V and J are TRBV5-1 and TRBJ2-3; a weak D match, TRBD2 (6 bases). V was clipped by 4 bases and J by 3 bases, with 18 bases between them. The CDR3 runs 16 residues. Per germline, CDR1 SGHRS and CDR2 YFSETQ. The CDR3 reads CASSQDGGFRTDTQYF. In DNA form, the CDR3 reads TGCGCCAGCAGCCAAGATGGAGGGTTCCGTACAGATACGCAGTATTTT.

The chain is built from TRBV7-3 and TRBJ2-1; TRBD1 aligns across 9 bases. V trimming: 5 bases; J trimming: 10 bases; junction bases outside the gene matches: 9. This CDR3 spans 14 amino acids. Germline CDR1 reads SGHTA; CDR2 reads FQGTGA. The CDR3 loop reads CASSRLQGASEQFF. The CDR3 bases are TGTGCCAGCAGCCGGCTACAGGGGGCCAGCGAGCAGTTCTTC.

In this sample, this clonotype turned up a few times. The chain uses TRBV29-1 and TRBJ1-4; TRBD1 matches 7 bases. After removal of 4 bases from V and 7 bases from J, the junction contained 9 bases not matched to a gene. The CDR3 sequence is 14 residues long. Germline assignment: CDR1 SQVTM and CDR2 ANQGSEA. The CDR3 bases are TGCAGCGTTGGGACCGGGACAGTCCCTGAAAAACTGTTTTTT. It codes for CSVGTGTVPEKLFF. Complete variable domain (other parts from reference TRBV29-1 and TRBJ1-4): SAVISQKPSRDICQRGTSLTIQCQVDSQVTMMFWYRQQPGQSLTLIATANQGSEATYESGFVIDKFPISRPNLTFSTLTVSNMSPEDSSIYLCSVGTGTVPEKLFFGSGTQLSVL.

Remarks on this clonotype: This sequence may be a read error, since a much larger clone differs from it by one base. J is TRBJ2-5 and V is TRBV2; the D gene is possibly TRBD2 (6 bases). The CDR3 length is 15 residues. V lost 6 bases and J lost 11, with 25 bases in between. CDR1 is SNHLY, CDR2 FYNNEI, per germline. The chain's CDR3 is CASSRLGGTANEQYF. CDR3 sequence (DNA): TGTGCCAGCAGCCGTTTGGGCGGGACCGCCAATGAGCAGTACTTC.